The 8 T cell receptor beta chains below were found in one sample sequenced in a study of T cell responses to AZD1222 COVID-19 vaccine. Sequencing used immunoSEQ multiplex PCR; TCRdb keeps in-frame clones, though not all of them. The sample lists 130,000 to 150,000 clones; around 88% were seen once. The material sequenced was peripheral blood, taken on day 0 of AZD1222 vaccination. These receptors were taken from an adult in good health.

V usage is TRBV20-1 and J usage is TRBJ2-5; no reliable D call. CDR1 and CDR2 (germline): DFQATT, SNEGSKA (reference sequence). V gave up 6 bases and J gave up 6 bases, with 11 bases separating them. The length of the CDR3 is 11 residues. The DNA for the CDR3 is TGCAGTGCCCCCCGTATAAAGACCCAGTACTTC. Translated, it gives CSAPRIKTQYF.

The chain recombines TRBV10-2 with TRBJ2-7; TRBD2 is a possible D gene (5 bases). Trimming removed 3 bases from V and 3 bases from J, with 15 bases in between. Germline V lookup: CDR1 WSHSY, CDR2 SAAADI. The CDR3 covers 15 residues. The CDR3 spells CASSDERKAYYEQYF. The DNA of the CDR3 is TGCGCCAGCAGTGACGAGCGGAAAGCGTACTACGAGCAGTACTTC.

This clone has a single count. This chain links TRBV5-1 with TRBJ2-1; D may correspond to TRBD1 or TRBD2 (5 bases each). V was shortened by 4 bases and J by 9 bases, with 17 bases between the two germline ends. The length of the CDR3 is 14 residues. Germline assignment: CDR1 SGHRS and CDR2 YFSETQ. The CDR3 loop is CASSVAGDHREQFF. DNA of the CDR3: TGCGCCAGCAGCGTTGCCGGGGACCATCGTGAGCAGTTCTTC. Together with reference TRBV5-1 and TRBJ2-1, the CDR3 gives the full variable domain: KAGVTQTPRYLIKTRGQQVTLSCSPISGHRSVSWYQQTPGQGLQFLFEYFSETQRNKGNFPGRFSGRQFSNSRSEMNVSTLELGDSALYLCASSVAGDHREQFFGPGTRLTVL.

The chain has TRBV2 and TRBJ1-6; D not certain. Trimming removed 6 bases from V and 7 bases from J, with 4 bases in between. Per the germline V gene, CDR1 is SNHLY and CDR2 is FYNNEI. The length of the CDR3 is 11 residues. The CDR3 sequence is CASRTNSPLHF. CDR3 sequence (DNA): TGTGCCAGCAGGACCAATTCACCCCTCCACTTT.

The chain recombines TRBV30 with TRBJ2-1, with D unresolved. The CDR3 runs to 13 residues. The germline V gene has CDR1 GTSNPN and CDR2 SVGIG (reference sequence). Trimming cost V 0 bases and J 6 bases, with 9 bases left between them. CDR3 nucleotide sequence: TGTGCCTGGAGTGTACGCAGTTCCAATGAGCAGTTCTTC. Its protein is CAWSVRSSNEQFF.

J is TRBJ2-1 and V is TRBV6-5; no clear D gene. CDR1 and CDR2 from the germline V gene are MNHEY and SVGAGI. Trimming stripped 4 bases from V and 2 bases from J, with 3 bases between. CDR3 length equals 12 residues. The CDR3 DNA is TGTGCCAGCAGTTCCACCTACAATGAGCAGTTCTTC. It encodes CASSSTYNEQFF.

The chain couples TRBV9 to TRBJ1-1, with TRBD1 as a possible D gene (5 bases). V lost 4 bases to trimming and J lost 8 bases, with 18 bases between them. The CDR3 loop spans 14 amino acids. Germline CDR1 is SGDLS and CDR2 is YYNGEE. CDR3 coding DNA: TGTGCCAGCAGCACAGGCTGGGGGGGTAAAGAAGCTTTCTTT. Its translation: CASSTGWGGKEAFF. The full variable domain, its missing parts supplied by reference TRBV9 and TRBJ1-1, is DSGVTQTPKHLITATGQRVTLRCSPRSGDLSVYWYQQSLDQGLQFLIQYYNGEERAKGNILERFSAQQFPDLHSELNLSSLELGDSALYFCASSTGWGGKEAFFGQGTRLTVV.

This chain connects TRBV6-6 to TRBJ1-5, with TRBD1 matching over 8 bases. Germline V lookup: CDR1 MNHNY, CDR2 SVGAGI (reference sequence). Trimming removed 4 bases from V and 6 bases from J; junction bases left unmatched: 5. The length of the CDR3 is 14 residues. The CDR3 coding sequence is TGTGCCAGCAGTTTCAGGGGGCGGCCTCAGCCCCAGCATTTT. As protein: CASSFRGRPQPQHF.